The rows below give T cell receptor beta chains drawn from one sample of a study of shared clonotypes between healthy human individuals. This table comes from immunoSEQ multiplex PCR, and its TCRdb copy is limited to in-frame clones, with some not included. The sample comprises more than 900,000 clones, 75% to 85% of which are singletons, and 0.6% to 0.75% rests with the top ten. Sequencing input: memory CD4+ T cells from PBMCs. These receptors originate from a man aged 18 to 30 in good health. Some clones in this sample may be carry-over from other donors' samples. Both conserved end residues are part of each CDR3. D genes are given only for firm matches. The size field is filled for only some rows; it gives once, few, many or a size class.

>-|TRBV5-1|TRBJ2-2|18|TRBD2
CASSPAMGLAGNTGELFF
TGCGCCAGCAGCCCGGCAATGGGACTAGCGGGGAACACCGGGGAGCTGTTTTTT
>once|TRBV5-4|TRBJ1-2|16|-
CASSQDAREPIYGYTF
TGTGCCAGCAGCCAAGATGCCAGGGAGCCGATTTATGGCTACACCTTC
>-|TRBV28|TRBJ2-7|12|-
CASTVRSYEQYF
TGTGCCAGCACGGTACGCTCCTACGAGCAGTACTTC
>-|TRBV9|TRBJ1-4|15|TRBD1
CASSPPGQGNEKLFF
TGTGCCAGCAGCCCCCCGGGACAGGGGAATGAAAAACTGTTTTTT
>once|TRBV15|TRBJ1-5|16|TRBD1
CATSRTDRVINQPQHF
TGTGCCACCAGCCGAACTGACAGGGTAATAAATCAGCCCCAGCATTTT
>-|TRBV9|TRBJ2-1|14|-
CASSVVGQNNEQFF
TGTGCCAGCAGCGTAGTTGGGCAGAACAATGAGCAGTTCTTC
>once|TRBV7-2|TRBJ1-4|15|-
CASSHAAGRDEKLFF
TGTGCCAGCAGCCACGCTGCGGGGAGGGATGAAAAACTGTTTTTT
>-|TRBV2|TRBJ2-4|13|-
CASSMRGSGFGYF
TGTGCCAGCAGCATGAGGGGGAGTGGTTTTGGGTACTTC
>-|TRBV30|TRBJ1-2|14|TRBD1
CAWTLQGQAQGYTF
TGTGCCTGGACCCTACAGGGACAGGCCCAGGGCTACACCTTC
>-|TRBV6-1|TRBJ2-7|15|-
CASSPRTALSYEQYF
TGTGCCAGCAGTCCTCGGACAGCACTCTCCTACGAGCAGTACTTC
>-|TRBV11-3|TRBJ1-5|13|-
CASSLGQPQPQHF
TGTGCCAGCAGCTTAGGACAACCTCAGCCCCAGCATTTT
>-|TRBV18|TRBJ1-3|12|-
CASSPAEGTIYF
TGTGCCAGCTCACCGGCCGAGGGCACCATATATTTT
>-|TRBV5-1|TRBJ1-1|16|TRBD1
CASSLGHRQGGTEAFF
TGCGCCAGCAGCTTGGGACACAGACAGGGTGGCACTGAAGCTTTCTTT
>-|TRBV5-1|TRBJ2-7|14|TRBD2
CASSLGLAGGEQYF
TGCGCCAGCAGCTTGGGACTAGCGGGAGGCGAGCAGTACTTC
>-|TRBV9|TRBJ2-1|15|TRBD2
CASSVAGDSYNEQFF
TGTGCCAGCAGCGTGGCGGGAGACTCCTACAATGAGCAGTTCTTC
>-|TRBV18|TRBJ1-5|16|-
CASSPASLPGAQPQHF
TGTGCCAGCTCACCAGCGTCTCTTCCTGGGGCTCAGCCCCAGCATTTT
>-|TRBV7-2|TRBJ1-1|14|TRBD1
CASSSQGARAEAFF
TGTGCCAGCAGCTCACAGGGGGCGCGCGCTGAAGCTTTCTTT
>-|TRBV15|TRBJ1-2|16|TRBD1
CATSRDFRQGNYGYTF
TGTGCCACCAGCAGAGATTTCCGACAGGGAAACTATGGCTACACCTTC
>-|TRBV28|TRBJ2-2|13|-
CASLNSGTGELFF
TGTGCCAGCCTAAATAGCGGTACCGGGGAGCTGTTTTTT
>once|TRBV19|TRBJ2-1|14|-
CARIYKSSYNEQFF
TGTGCCAGGATTTATAAAAGCTCCTACAATGAGCAGTTCTTC